This T cell receptor beta chain originates from a study of cytomegalovirus exposure and HLA in healthy donors. Findings of the study overall: CMV antigen specificity was confirmed in vitro for a few CMV-associated chains. Researchers counted around 170 TCR beta chains as cytomegalovirus-associated. The dataset shows that most TCR sequences were rare, while some public TCRs occurred in many donors.

The donors were members of the validation cohort, which comprised 120 subjects and was separate from the first cohort of 666 subjects. In its sample, this clone was seen a few times. The antigen remains unidentified. TCRdb keeps only in-frame clones here, not all; method: immunoSEQ multiplex PCR. The data show over 110,000 clones, approximately 84% seen once. The sample consisted of PBMCs. The origin of this receptor is a young woman in good health and CMV-seronegative.

CDR3: CASSEGVRESGNQPQHF. The DNA for the CDR3 is TGTGCCAGCAGTGAAGGGGTCCGGGAGTCGGGCAATCAGCCCCAGCATTTT. This chain joins TRBV2 and TRBJ1-5; D gene ambiguous. Germline V gene sequence: CDR1 SNHLY, CDR2 FYNNEI. V was pared by 1 base and J by 2 bases, with 15 bases between. CDR3 length equals 17 residues.